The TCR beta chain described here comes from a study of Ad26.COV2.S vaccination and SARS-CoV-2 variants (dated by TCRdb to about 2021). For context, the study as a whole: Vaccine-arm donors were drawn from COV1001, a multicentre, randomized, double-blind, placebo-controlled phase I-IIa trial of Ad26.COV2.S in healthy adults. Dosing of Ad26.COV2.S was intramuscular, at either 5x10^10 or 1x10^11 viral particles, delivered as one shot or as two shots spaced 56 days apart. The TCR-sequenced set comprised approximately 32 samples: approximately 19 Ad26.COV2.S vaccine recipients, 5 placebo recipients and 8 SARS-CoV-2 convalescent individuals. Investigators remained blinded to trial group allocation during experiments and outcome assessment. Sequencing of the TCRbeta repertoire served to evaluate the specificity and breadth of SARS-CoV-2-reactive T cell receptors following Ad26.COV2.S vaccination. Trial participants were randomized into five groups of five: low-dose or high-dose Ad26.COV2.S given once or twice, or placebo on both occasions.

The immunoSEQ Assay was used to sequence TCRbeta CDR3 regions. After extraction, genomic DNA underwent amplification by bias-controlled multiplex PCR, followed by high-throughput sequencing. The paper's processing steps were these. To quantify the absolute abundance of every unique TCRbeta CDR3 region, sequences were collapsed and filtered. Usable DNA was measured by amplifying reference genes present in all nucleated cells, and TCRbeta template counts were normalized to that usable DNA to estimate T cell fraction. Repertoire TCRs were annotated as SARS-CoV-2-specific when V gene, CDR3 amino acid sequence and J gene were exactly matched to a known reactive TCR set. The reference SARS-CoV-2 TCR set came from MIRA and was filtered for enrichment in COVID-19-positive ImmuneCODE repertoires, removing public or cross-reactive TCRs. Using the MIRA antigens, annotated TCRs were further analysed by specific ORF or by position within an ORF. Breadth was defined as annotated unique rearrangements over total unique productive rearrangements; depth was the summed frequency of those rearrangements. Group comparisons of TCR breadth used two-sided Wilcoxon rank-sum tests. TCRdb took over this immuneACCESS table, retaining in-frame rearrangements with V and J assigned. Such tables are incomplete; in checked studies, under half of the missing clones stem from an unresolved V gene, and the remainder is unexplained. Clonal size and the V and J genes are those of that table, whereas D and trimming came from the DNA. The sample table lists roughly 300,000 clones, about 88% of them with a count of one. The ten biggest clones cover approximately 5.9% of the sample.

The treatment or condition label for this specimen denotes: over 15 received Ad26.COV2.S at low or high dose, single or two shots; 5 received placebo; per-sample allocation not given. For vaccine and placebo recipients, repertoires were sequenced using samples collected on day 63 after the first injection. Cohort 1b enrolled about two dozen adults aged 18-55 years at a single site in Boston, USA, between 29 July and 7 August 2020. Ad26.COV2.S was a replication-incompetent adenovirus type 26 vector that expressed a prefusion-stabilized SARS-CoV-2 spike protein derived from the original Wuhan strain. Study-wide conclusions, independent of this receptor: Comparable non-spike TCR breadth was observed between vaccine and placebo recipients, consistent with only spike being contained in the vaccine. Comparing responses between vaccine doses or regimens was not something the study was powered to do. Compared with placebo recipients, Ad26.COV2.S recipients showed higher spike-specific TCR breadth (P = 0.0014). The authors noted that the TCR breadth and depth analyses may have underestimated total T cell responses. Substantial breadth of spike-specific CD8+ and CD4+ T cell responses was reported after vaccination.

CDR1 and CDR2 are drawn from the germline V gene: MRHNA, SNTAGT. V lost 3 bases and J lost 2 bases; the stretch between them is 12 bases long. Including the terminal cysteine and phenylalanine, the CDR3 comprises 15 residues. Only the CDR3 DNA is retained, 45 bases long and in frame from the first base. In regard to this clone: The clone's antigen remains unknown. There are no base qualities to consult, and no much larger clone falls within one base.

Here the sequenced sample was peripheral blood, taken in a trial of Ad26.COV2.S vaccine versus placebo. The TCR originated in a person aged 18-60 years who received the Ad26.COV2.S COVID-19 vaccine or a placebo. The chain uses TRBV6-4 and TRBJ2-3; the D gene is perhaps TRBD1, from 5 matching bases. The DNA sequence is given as TGTGCCAGCAGTGAAGGGGTGACCTCCACAGATACGCAGTATTTT. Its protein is CASSEGVTSTDTQYF.